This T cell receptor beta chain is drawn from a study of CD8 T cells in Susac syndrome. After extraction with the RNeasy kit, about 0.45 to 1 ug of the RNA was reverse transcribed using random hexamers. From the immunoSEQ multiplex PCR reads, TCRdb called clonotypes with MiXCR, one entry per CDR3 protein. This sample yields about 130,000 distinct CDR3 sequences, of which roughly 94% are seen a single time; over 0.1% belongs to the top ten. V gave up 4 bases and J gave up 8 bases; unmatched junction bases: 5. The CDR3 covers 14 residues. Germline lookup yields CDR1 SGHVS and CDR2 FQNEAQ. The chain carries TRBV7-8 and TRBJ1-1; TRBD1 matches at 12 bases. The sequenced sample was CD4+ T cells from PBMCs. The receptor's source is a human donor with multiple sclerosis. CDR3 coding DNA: TGTGCCAGCAGCTCCGCCGGGACAGGGGGCGAAGCTTTCTTT. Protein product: CASSSAGTGGEAFF.